Each of the 12 T cell receptor beta chains below was sequenced from the same sample in a study of shared clonotypes between healthy human individuals. The repertoire was sequenced with immunoSEQ multiplex PCR; TCRdb's copy has only in-frame clones and lacks some. The data show a few hundred thousand clones, 73% seen once. The sequenced sample consisted of memory CD4+ T cells sorted from blood. Indicated subset: CD45RA-negative fraction. The source of these receptors is a man aged 30 to 45 in good health.

The chain couples TRBV18 to TRBJ2-1, with unresolved D. CDR3 size: 14 residues. From germline, CDR1 is KGHSH and CDR2 LQKENI. Trimming cost V 0 bases and J 7 bases, with 10 bases left between them. CDR3 nucleotides: TGTGCCAGCTCACCACCGGCAGGCCGGAATGAGCAGTTCTTC. This translates into CASSPPAGRNEQFF.

In this sample, this clone turned up many times. J is TRBJ1-5 and V is TRBV28, with TRBD1 matching 10 bases. In germline, CDR1 is MDHEN, CDR2 SYDVKM. This CDR3 is built from 17 residues. V lost 5 bases to trimming and J lost 3 bases; unmatched junction nucleotides: 10. The CDR3 spells CASSRFRDRGFNQPQHF. CDR3 DNA sequence: TGTGCCAGCAGTCGATTTAGGGACAGGGGTTTCAATCAGCCCCAGCATTTT.

This clone has a handful of counts. The chain combines TRBV4-3 with TRBJ2-5; 13 nucleotides match TRBD2. Trimming cost V 8 bases and J 5 bases; bases outside gene matches: 2. Per the germline V gene, CDR1 is LGHNA and CDR2 is YSLEER. CDR3 length: 13 amino acids. CDR3 amino acids: CASGLAGVETQYF. The CDR3 DNA follows: TGCGCCAGCGGACTAGCGGGAGTGGAGACCCAGTACTTC.

The J gene is TRBJ2-1, the V gene TRBV11-2; D is unclear. Germline CDR1 is SGHAT and CDR2 is FQNNGV. The V gene lost 7 bases and the J gene lost 1 base, with 14 bases spanning the gap. The CDR3 has 15 amino acids. The CDR3 spells CASNPDPASYNEQFF. CDR3 DNA: TGTGCCAGCAATCCCGATCCGGCTTCCTACAATGAGCAGTTCTTC. The full variable domain, completed using reference TRBV11-2 and TRBJ2-1, is EAGVAQSPRYKIIEKRQSVAFWCNPISGHATLYWYQQILGQGPKLLIQFQNNGVVDDSQLPKDRFSAERLKGVDSTLKIQPAKLEDSAVYLCASNPDPASYNEQFFGPGTRLTVL.

This clone was detected only a few times. The CDR3 sequence: CASSPWGPEAFF. CDR3 DNA sequence: TGTGCCAGCAGCCCTTGGGGACCTGAAGCTTTCTTT. The chain combines TRBV9 with TRBJ1-1; possible D gene TRBD1, 5 bases. The V and J ends lost 4 bases and 6 bases respectively, with 10 bases between them. Germline V gene sequence: CDR1 SGDLS, CDR2 YYNGEE. This CDR3 spans 12 amino acids.

DNA for the CDR3: TGTGCCATCCAGTGGGGGGCGAATCAGCCCCAGCATTTT. This codes for CAIQWGANQPQHF. The chain recombines TRBV6-1 with TRBJ1-5; D perhaps matches TRBD1 (6 bases). Germline values: CDR1 MNHNS, CDR2 SASEGT. Deletions cut 10 bases from V and 4 bases from J, with 14 bases between. CDR3 length equals 13 residues.

This clone came up a few times. The chain has TRBV27 and TRBJ1-1; no clear D. CDR1 and CDR2 from the germline V gene are MNHEY and SMNVEV (reference sequence). V was trimmed by 4 bases and J by 1 base, leaving 13 bases between them. The CDR3 covers 15 residues. The DNA for the CDR3 is TGTGCCAGCAGTTACAACCCGACACCGAACACTGAAGCTTTCTTT. This codes for CASSYNPTPNTEAFF.

The gene calls are TRBV10-3 and TRBJ2-7, with 8 bases that match TRBD2. The CDR3 is made up of 14 amino acids. Trimming at V came to 4 bases and at J to 2 bases, leaving 4 bases not matched to a gene. Germline CDR1 and CDR2: ENHRY and SYGVKD. The CDR3 loop reads CAISVSGRPYEQYF. The CDR3 DNA reads TGTGCCATCAGTGTAAGCGGGAGACCCTACGAGCAGTACTTC.

This clone was seen many times. The rearrangement joins TRBV2 to TRBJ2-7, with a possible D match to TRBD1 (6 bases). V was shortened by 7 bases and J by 6 bases, with 16 bases between the two germline ends. Per germline, CDR1 SNHLY and CDR2 FYNNEI. The CDR3 spans 13 residues. The CDR3, as DNA: TGTGCCAGCAATGGACAGTCTGGGGGCGAGCAGTACTTC. Its protein is CASNGQSGGEQYF.

The chain joins TRBV5-6 to TRBJ1-2; 8 bases map to TRBD1. The CDR3 extends over 12 amino acids. J was trimmed by 5 bases and V by 4 bases; bases with no gene match: 1. Germline CDR1 reads SGHDT; CDR2 reads YYEEEE. The CDR3 here is CASSRQGYGYTF. The CDR3 region has the DNA TGTGCCAGCAGCAGACAGGGGTATGGCTACACCTTC. Full variable domain (outside the CDR3, taken from reference TRBV5-6 and TRBJ1-2): DAGVTQSPTHLIKTRGQQVTLRCSPKSGHDTVSWYQQALGQGPQFIFQYYEEEERQRGNFPDRFSGHQFPNYSSELNVNALLLGDSALYLCASSRQGYGYTFGSGTRLTVV.

The chain employs TRBV28 and TRBJ1-2, with D possibly being TRBD1 (6 bases). With 3 bases removed from V and 1 base from J, the gap between germline ends came to 6 bases. This CDR3 comprises 13 residues. CDR1 MDHEN and CDR2 SYDVKM come from the germline V gene. CDR3 region: CASSLGHNYGYTF. In DNA form, the CDR3 reads TGTGCCAGCAGTTTGGGACATAACTATGGCTACACCTTC.

This sequence joins TRBV6-5 and TRBJ1-2; D is perhaps TRBD1 (5 bases). The CDR3 loop spans 14 amino acids. CDR1 and CDR2 from the germline V gene are MNHEY and SVGAGI. With 6 bases removed from V and 0 bases from J, the gap between germline ends came to 11 bases. CDR3 region: CASSRTGTNYGYTF. The CDR3 nucleotides are TGTGCCAGCAGCCGCACAGGAACTAACTATGGCTACACCTTC.